The clone carrying this T cell receptor beta chain occurred once. What it recognizes is unknown. One end of the junction varies from germline; a read error may be responsible. CDR3 length: 15 amino acids. Germline CDR1 and CDR2: LGHDT and YNNKEL (reference sequence). Each CDR3 protein gets one entry after TCRdb re-called the 5' RACE reads with MiXCR. The sample includes about 230,000 distinct CDR3 sequences, over 7% of them seen just once. These data are taken from a study of CD8 T cells in ankylosing spondylitis. Study-level results: Made up of fewer than ten highly homologous variants, a TCR beta motif appeared characteristic of ankylosing spondylitis blood.

What was sequenced was blood, either unsorted or a sorted T cell fraction (not recorded which). This receptor was identified in a female donor with ankylosing spondylitis or in good health (not recorded which). V gene TRBV3-1 combines with J gene TRBJ1-1; D may be TRBD1 (6 bases). DNA of the CDR3: TGTGCCAGCAGCCAGAAGGGGGGAGTGAACATTGAAGCTTTCTTT. Its translation is CASSQKGGVNIEAFF.